The source of this T cell receptor beta chain is a study of OX40 agonist ivuxolimab in advanced cancers. Assay used: immunoSEQ multiplex PCR; TCRdb lists only in-frame clones, some missing. The sample yields over 100,000 clones, over 75% seen once. Drawing of blood for sampling happened at baseline, at cycle 4 day 1, and at cycle 7 day 1. Germline V lookup: CDR1 MNHEY, CDR2 SMNVEV (reference sequence). Trimming cost V 6 bases and J 15 bases; bases outside gene matches: 17. This CDR3 is built from 14 residues. This sequence was found in an adult with an advanced solid tumor such as melanoma, head and neck, liver or kidney cancer. V usage is TRBV27 and J usage is TRBJ2-4; 7 bases match TRBD1. Sequencing was performed on CD4+ or CD8+ T cells sorted from blood, taken in a trial of the OX40 agonist ivuxolimab. The CDR3 spells CASRSPLTGSPMYF. The DNA of the CDR3 is TGTGCCAGCAGATCACCCCTGACAGGGTCTCCCATGTACTTC.